This TCR beta chain was sequenced during a study of cytomegalovirus exposure and HLA in healthy donors. Findings and caveats of the study: While the bulk of TCR sequences proved rare, some public TCRs turned up in many donors. The sole available immune exposure information was CMV serostatus.

The sample holds one count of this clone. Its antigen is unidentified. The PCR made use of 60 Vbeta and 13 Jbeta primers. Some clones are missing from TCRdb's copy, which holds only in-frame ones; the method was immunoSEQ multiplex PCR. The sample contains approximately 120,000 clones, less than 70% of which appear only once. Germline V lookup: CDR1 MNHEY, CDR2 SMNVEV (reference sequence). Losses at the gene ends were 5 bases for V and 3 bases for J; bases not matched to a gene: 7. This CDR3 has 14 residues. The TCR comes from a woman aged 70-85 years in good health and CMV-seropositive. This chain joins TRBV27 and TRBJ2-7, with 7 bases lining up with TRBD1. Sequenced: PBMCs. The CDR3 coding sequence is TGTGCCAGCAGTGACTTGGGACAGTACTACGAGCAGTACTTC. Its protein product is CASSDLGQYYEQYF.